The TCR beta chain under discussion was sequenced for a study of blood T cell repertoires in COVID-19. Study summary: Specimens from acute and convalescent COVID-19 originated in the United States, Italy and Spain. The analysed material was cDNA or gDNA that came from T cells, B-cell-depleted T cells, or PBMCs.

Germline assignment: CDR1 MNHEY and CDR2 SMNVEV (reference sequence). CDR3 length: 15 amino acids. V gave up 3 bases and J gave up 4 bases; unmatched junction bases: 8. This clone was recorded a few times. Study processing details: Nucleated cell number was recorded as an estimate derived from reference gene primer amplification. Using immunoSEQ multiplex PCR, the repertoire was profiled, and TCRdb retains in-frame clones only, with some absent. V, J and clone size are those of that table, while D and trimming were read from the DNA. The data show about 220,000 clones, with around 82% seen just once and approximately 2.9% held by the top ten.

Sequencing was performed on peripheral blood. The gene calls are TRBV27 and TRBJ2-7; 8 bases line up with TRBD2. The origin of this receptor is a woman aged 25-40 years who had recovered from COVID-19. Here the CDR3 reads CASSLSKAGGYEQYF. DNA for the CDR3: TGTGCCAGCAGTTTGTCGAAGGCGGGGGGATACGAGCAGTACTTC.